The rows below give T cell receptor beta chains drawn from one sample of a study of blood T cell repertoires in COVID-19. Assay: immunoSEQ multiplex PCR; the TCRdb copy retains only in-frame clones and omits some. In the table there are roughly 320,000 clones, approximately 85% of which are singletons. The sample taken for sequencing was peripheral blood. The receptors were sampled from a human donor in a cohort sampled during active COVID-19. CDR3s include the opening cysteine and the closing phenylalanine or tryptophan. The order of the fields is D gene, J gene, clone size, CDR3 length, V gene, CDR3 DNA, CDR3 protein. A D gene is named only where the DNA matches it firmly. Some rows mark clone size as missing; the rest say once, few, many or name a class of expanded clone.

TRBD1 | TRBJ2-3 | . | 17 | TRBV5-4 | TGTGCCAGCAGCAAGAAAGGGACAGGGTCTAGCACAGATACGCAGTATTTT | CASSKKGTGSSTDTQYF
TRBD2 | TRBJ2-5 | once | 14 | TRBV30 | TGTGCCTGGGGATTAGCGGGGGAGCAAGAGACCCAGTACTTC | CAWGLAGEQETQYF
. | TRBJ2-7 | . | 15 | TRBV9 | TGTGCCAGCAGCCCTAGGATTGACAGGTCCTACGAGCAGTACTTC | CASSPRIDRSYEQYF
. | TRBJ1-6 | . | 15 | TRBV7-3 | TGTGCCAGCAGCTTAACGGGTACTAAAAATTCACCCCTCCACTTT | CASSLTGTKNSPLHF
. | TRBJ1-4 | . | 13 | TRBV29-1 | TGCAGCGTTGAAGAACAGGCTAATGAAAAACTGTTTTTT | CSVEEQANEKLFF
. | TRBJ2-1 | . | 15 | TRBV25-1 | TGTGCCAGCAGTGGGGGACTTCTAACCTACAATGAGCAGTTCTTC | CASSGGLLTYNEQFF
. | TRBJ2-5 | . | 14 | TRBV28 | TGTGCCAGCAGTTTAAGACAGAACGAAGAGACCCAGTACTTC | CASSLRQNEETQYF
TRBD1 | TRBJ1-2 | . | 16 | TRBV15 | TGTGCCACCAGCGGGAGGACAGGGGGCTTTGTCGATGGCTACACCTTC | CATSGRTGGFVDGYTF
. | TRBJ1-1 | . | 11 | TRBV15 | TGTGCCTCACATACAGGGCTTGAAGCTTTCTTT | CASHTGLEAFF
TRBD1 | TRBJ2-3 | once | 14 | TRBV5-1 | TGCGCCACCGGGACAGGGGCAGCCACAGATACGCAGTATTTT | CATGTGAATDTQYF
. | TRBJ2-1 | . | 13 | TRBV7-9 | TGTGCCAGCAGCTTAGGGCAGAACAATGAGCAGTTCTTC | CASSLGQNNEQFF
. | TRBJ1-2 | . | 13 | TRBV9 | TGTGCCAGCAGCGTAGCACAGGTTGGCGGCTACACCTTC | CASSVAQVGGYTF
TRBD1 | TRBJ1-2 | . | 14 | TRBV10-3 | TGTGCCATCAGTGAGGGACAGGGGGCTTTTGGCTACACCTTC | CAISEGQGAFGYTF
. | TRBJ2-2 | . | 16 | TRBV7-6 | TGTGCCAGCAGCGGAGTAGGGGGAAAGGGCACCGGGGAGCTGTTTTTT | CASSGVGGKGTGELFF
TRBD1 | TRBJ2-1 | . | 12 | TRBV5-1 | TGCGCCAGCAGCGCACAGGGGAATGAGCAGTTCTTC | CASSAQGNEQFF
. | TRBJ1-2 | . | 14 | TRBV18 | TGTGCCAGCTCTCATCGAGGCCTCGGATCTGGCTACACCTTC | CASSHRGLGSGYTF
TRBD2 | TRBJ2-3 | . | 14 | TRBV11-2 | TGTGCCAGCAGCACGGGACTGGGGGGGGATACGCAGTATTTT | CASSTGLGGDTQYF
. | TRBJ2-7 | . | 16 | TRBV7-8 | TGTGCCAGCAGCTTAGCGACGGGCAGGGTGGTGGGCGAGCAGTACTTC | CASSLATGRVVGEQYF
TRBD1 | TRBJ2-2 | . | 17 | TRBV10-3 | TGTGCCATCCAGGGACAGGGGGTGCAACCGAACACCGGGGAGCTGTTTTTT | CAIQGQGVQPNTGELFF
TRBD1 | TRBJ2-3 | . | 17 | TRBV7-8 | TGTGCCAGCAGCTTAGATAGGACAGGGTTCGTTCCAGATACGCAGTATTTT | CASSLDRTGFVPDTQYF
. | TRBJ2-5 | . | 11 | TRBV24-1 | TGTGCCACCAGTGACCTTGAGACCCAGTACTTC | CATSDLETQYF
TRBD1 | TRBJ2-7 | . | 15 | TRBV18 | TGTGCCAGCTCACCCGCCAGGACAGGGGGCTACGAGCAGTACTTC | CASSPARTGGYEQYF
. | TRBJ1-4 | . | 16 | TRBV15 | TGTGCCACCAACACGGGGGAACGGGGGGAGACTGAAAAACTGTTTTTT | CATNTGERGETEKLFF
TRBD2 | TRBJ2-1 | . | 16 | TRBV5-1 | TGCGCCAGCAGCTTTACTAGCGGGGGGCTCTACAATGAGCAGTTCTTC | CASSFTSGGLYNEQFF
TRBD1 | TRBJ2-2 | . | 15 | TRBV5-1 | TGCGCCAGCAGCTGGGAAGGGGGCCCCATGGGGGAGCTGTTTTTT | CASSWEGGPMGELFF
TRBD1 | TRBJ2-3 | . | 14 | TRBV18 | TGTGCCAGCTCACCAGGGACAGGGTCAGATACGCAGTATTTT | CASSPGTGSDTQYF
TRBD1 | TRBJ1-2 | . | 16 | TRBV3-1/TRBV3-2 | TGTGCCAGCAGCCAAGATCAATGGACAGGGACCTATGGCTACACCTTC | CASSQDQWTGTYGYTF
TRBD2 | TRBJ2-3 | . | 15 | TRBV3-1/TRBV3-2 | TGTGCCAGCAGCCACCCTAGCGGAGACACAGATACGCAGTATTTT | CASSHPSGDTDTQYF
. | TRBJ2-1 | once | 14 | TRBV5-6 | TGTGCCAGCAGCTTGGGCTGGGGGGACAATGAGCAGTTCTTC | CASSLGWGDNEQFF
TRBD1 | TRBJ1-2 | . | 13 | TRBV14 | TGTGCCAGCAGCCACGCAGGACAGGGGCGCTACACCTTC | CASSHAGQGRYTF
TRBD1 | TRBJ2-7 | . | 14 | TRBV19 | TGTGCCAGTAGTTTGGACAGGTTCTCCTACGAGCAGTACTTC | CASSLDRFSYEQYF
. | TRBJ1-5 | once | 15 | TRBV7-8 | TGTGCCAGCAGCCCGCGGGAGGGGGTCAATCAGCCCCAGCATTTT | CASSPREGVNQPQHF
. | TRBJ1-5 | . | 15 | TRBV15 | TGTGCCACCAGCAGAGAATTGACAGTCAATCAGCCCCAGCATTTT | CATSRELTVNQPQHF
. | TRBJ2-3 | . | 13 | TRBV10-1 | TGCGCCAGCAGTGAGTCGGGACTCCCGGCGCAGTATTTT | CASSESGLPAQYF
. | TRBJ2-4 | once | 16 | TRBV5-8 | TGTGCCAGCAGCTTGGGTCAGGTTTCAGCCAAAAACATTCAGTACTTC | CASSLGQVSAKNIQYF
TRBD2 | TRBJ2-3 | . | 18 | TRBV20-1 | TGCAGTGCTAGTATGGTAGCGGGGGGGAGGCTTGGCACAGATACGCAGTATTTT | CSASMVAGGRLGTDTQYF
. | TRBJ2-7 | . | 13 | TRBV19 | TGTGCCACCTCGTGGGGCTTCAATTACGAGCAGTACTTC | CATSWGFNYEQYF
TRBD2 | TRBJ2-2 | once | 15 | TRBV28 | TGTGCCAGCGGACCTGGGGGGGATTACACCGGGGAGCTGTTTTTT | CASGPGGDYTGELFF
TRBD1 | TRBJ1-1 | . | 13 | TRBV6-6 | TGTGCCAGCAGTTGGGACAGGGACACTGAAGCTTTCTTT | CASSWDRDTEAFF
. | TRBJ2-1 | . | 12 | TRBV12-3/TRBV12-4 | TGTGCCAGCAGGTCATATAGAGGTGAGCAGTTCTTC | CASRSYRGEQFF
. | TRBJ2-1 | . | 15 | TRBV7-6 | TGTGCCAGCAGCTTAGCGGGAGGAGTAGGCAATGAGCAGTTCTTC | CASSLAGGVGNEQFF
TRBD2 | TRBJ2-2 | . | 17 | TRBV5-4 | TGTGCCAGCAGCTTGGGCCCAGCGGGGGGGAACACCGGGGAGCTGTTTTTT | CASSLGPAGGNTGELFF
. | TRBJ1-3 | . | 15 | TRBV6-5 | TGTGCCAGCAGTACCCCACAGGGCTCTGGAAACACCATATATTTT | CASSTPQGSGNTIYF
TRBD1 | TRBJ1-5 | . | 15 | TRBV6-5 | TGTGCCAGCAGTCGACAGGGTTGGGGCAATCAGCCCCAGCATTTT | CASSRQGWGNQPQHF
. | TRBJ1-1 | . | 15 | TRBV10-3 | TGTGCCATCAGTGAGTCAGGACAGCTAAACACTGAAGCTTTCTTT | CAISESGQLNTEAFF
. | TRBJ1-5 | . | 12 | TRBV2 | TGTGCCAGCAGAGACTCTAATCAGCCCCAGCATTTT | CASRDSNQPQHF
. | TRBJ2-1 | once | 15 | TRBV6-2/TRBV6-3 | TGTGCCAGCAGTAAACGCACAGGACGTCACAATGAGCAGTTCTTC | CASSKRTGRHNEQFF
. | TRBJ1-2 | . | 12 | TRBV6-2/TRBV6-3 | TGTGCCAGCAGCCCCGACACCTATGGCTACACCTTC | CASSPDTYGYTF
TRBD1 | TRBJ1-3 | . | 17 | TRBV27 | TGTGCCAGCAGCTTCAACAGGGGCGGATTCTCTGGAAACACCATATATTTT | CASSFNRGGFSGNTIYF
. | TRBJ1-1 | . | 11 | TRBV5-1 | TGCGCCAGCAATGGGGCCACTGAAGCTTTCTTT | CASNGATEAFF
. | TRBJ2-7 | . | 14 | TRBV5-8 | TGTGCCAGCACCCGCGGACTGGGCGGCTACGAGCAGTACTTC | CASTRGLGGYEQYF
. | TRBJ1-4 | . | 14 | TRBV7-9 | TGTGCCAGCAGCTTAGACGCAGGGTTTCGGAAACTGTTTTTT | CASSLDAGFRKLFF